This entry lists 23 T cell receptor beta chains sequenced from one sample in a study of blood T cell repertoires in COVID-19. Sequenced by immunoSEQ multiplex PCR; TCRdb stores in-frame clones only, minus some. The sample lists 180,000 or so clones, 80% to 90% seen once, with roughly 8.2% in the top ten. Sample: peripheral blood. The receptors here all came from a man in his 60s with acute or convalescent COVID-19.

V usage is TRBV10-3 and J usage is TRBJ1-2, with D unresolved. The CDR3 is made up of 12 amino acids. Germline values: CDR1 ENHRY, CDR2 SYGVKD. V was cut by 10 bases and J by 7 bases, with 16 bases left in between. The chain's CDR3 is CATRRSSGGYTF. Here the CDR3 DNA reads TGTGCCACCAGACGATCGAGCGGTGGCTACACCTTC.

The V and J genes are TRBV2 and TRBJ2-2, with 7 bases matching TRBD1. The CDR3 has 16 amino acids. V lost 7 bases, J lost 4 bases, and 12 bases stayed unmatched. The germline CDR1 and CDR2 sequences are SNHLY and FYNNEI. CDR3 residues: CASTPSPGQFTGELFF. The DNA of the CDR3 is TGTGCCAGCACACCCTCCCCGGGACAGTTCACCGGGGAGCTGTTTTTT.

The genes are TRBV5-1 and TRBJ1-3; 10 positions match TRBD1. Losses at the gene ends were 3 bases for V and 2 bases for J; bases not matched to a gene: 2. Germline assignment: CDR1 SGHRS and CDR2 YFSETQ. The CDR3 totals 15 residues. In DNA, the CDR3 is TGCGCCAGCAGCTCCGGACAGGGGGCTGGAAACACCATATATTTT. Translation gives CASSSGQGAGNTIYF.

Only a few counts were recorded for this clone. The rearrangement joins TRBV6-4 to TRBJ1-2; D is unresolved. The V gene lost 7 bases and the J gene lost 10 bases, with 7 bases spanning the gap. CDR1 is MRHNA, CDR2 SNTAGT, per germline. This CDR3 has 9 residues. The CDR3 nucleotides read TGTGCCAGCACCGGAGACTACACCTTC. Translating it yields CASTGDYTF.

CDR3 bases: TGTGCCAGCAGCCAAGGCCCCACAGTCGGGGATGGCTACACCTTC. Its translation is CASSQGPTVGDGYTF. V gene TRBV3-1 (or the pseudogene TRBV3-2) combines with J gene TRBJ1-2; no clear D gene. V gave up 1 base and J gave up 6 bases, with 15 bases separating them. The CDR3 is 15 residues long. Germline CDR1 and CDR2: LGHDT and YNNKEL (reference sequence).

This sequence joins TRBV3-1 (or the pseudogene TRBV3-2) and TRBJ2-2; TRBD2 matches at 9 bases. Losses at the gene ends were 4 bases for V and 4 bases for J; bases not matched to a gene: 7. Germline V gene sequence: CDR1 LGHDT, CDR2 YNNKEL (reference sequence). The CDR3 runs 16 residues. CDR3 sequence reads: CASSPTSGRGTGELFF. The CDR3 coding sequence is TGTGCCAGCAGCCCTACTAGCGGGCGGGGCACCGGGGAGCTGTTTTTT.

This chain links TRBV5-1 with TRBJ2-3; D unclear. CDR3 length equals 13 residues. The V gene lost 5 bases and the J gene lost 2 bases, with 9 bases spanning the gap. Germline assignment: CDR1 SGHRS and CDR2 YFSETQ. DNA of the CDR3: TGCGCCAGCAGTTCAGGTTACACAGATACGCAGTATTTT. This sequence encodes CASSSGYTDTQYF.

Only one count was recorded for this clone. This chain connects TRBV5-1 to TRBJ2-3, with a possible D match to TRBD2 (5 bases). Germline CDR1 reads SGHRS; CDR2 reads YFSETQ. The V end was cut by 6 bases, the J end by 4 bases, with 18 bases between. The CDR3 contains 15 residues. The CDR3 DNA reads TGCGCCAGCACCCCCAGAGGGCCGGTGGCAGATACGCAGTATTTT. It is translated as CASTPRGPVADTQYF.

The CDR3 reads CASSEGASGNTIYF. The CDR3 bases are TGCGCCAGCAGTGAAGGGGCCTCTGGAAACACCATATATTTT. The chain has TRBV10-1 and TRBJ1-3, with D possibly TRBD1 on 5 matching bases. The CDR3 length is 14 residues. The V gene lost 3 bases and the J gene lost 0 bases, with 6 bases spanning the gap. Germline V CDR1 and CDR2: WNHNN, SYGVQD (reference sequence).

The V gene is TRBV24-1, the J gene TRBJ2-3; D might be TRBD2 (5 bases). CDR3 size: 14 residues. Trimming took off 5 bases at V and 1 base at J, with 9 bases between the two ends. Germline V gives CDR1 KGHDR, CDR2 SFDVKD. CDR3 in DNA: TGTGCCACCAGTGGGGCGGGCGGCACAGATACGCAGTATTTT. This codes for CATSGAGGTDTQYF.

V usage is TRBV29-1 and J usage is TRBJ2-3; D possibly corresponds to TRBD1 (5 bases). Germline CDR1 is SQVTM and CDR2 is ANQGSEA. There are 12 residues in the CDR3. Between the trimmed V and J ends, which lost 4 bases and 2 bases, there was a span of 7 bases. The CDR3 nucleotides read TGCAGCGTTGGACAGTACACAGATACGCAGTATTTT. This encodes CSVGQYTDTQYF.

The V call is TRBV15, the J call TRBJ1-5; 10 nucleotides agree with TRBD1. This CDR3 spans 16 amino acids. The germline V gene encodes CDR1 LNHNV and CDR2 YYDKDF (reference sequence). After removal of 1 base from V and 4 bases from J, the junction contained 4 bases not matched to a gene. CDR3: CATSRGGTGENQPQHF. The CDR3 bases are TGTGCCACCAGCAGAGGGGGGACAGGGGAGAATCAGCCCCAGCATTTT.

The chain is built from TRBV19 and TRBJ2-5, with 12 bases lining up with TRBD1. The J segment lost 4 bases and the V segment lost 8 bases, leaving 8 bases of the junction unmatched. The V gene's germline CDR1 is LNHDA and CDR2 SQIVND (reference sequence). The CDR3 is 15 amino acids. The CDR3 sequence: CASRRGTGGRETQYF. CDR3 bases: TGTGCCAGTCGAAGGGGGACAGGGGGCCGAGAGACCCAGTACTTC.

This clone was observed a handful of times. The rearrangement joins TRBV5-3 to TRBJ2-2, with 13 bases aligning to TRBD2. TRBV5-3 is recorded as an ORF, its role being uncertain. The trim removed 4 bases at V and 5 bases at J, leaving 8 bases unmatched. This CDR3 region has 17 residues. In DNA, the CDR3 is TGTGCCAGAAGCGGAGGACTAGCGGGAGATAGGACCGGGGAGCTGTTTTTT. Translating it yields CARSGGLAGDRTGELFF.

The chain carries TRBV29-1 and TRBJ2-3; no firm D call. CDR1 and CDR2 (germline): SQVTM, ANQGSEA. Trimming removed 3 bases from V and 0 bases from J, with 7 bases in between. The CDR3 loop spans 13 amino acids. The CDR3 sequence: CSVDPGSTDTQYF. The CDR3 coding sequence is TGCAGCGTTGACCCCGGGAGCACAGATACGCAGTATTTT.

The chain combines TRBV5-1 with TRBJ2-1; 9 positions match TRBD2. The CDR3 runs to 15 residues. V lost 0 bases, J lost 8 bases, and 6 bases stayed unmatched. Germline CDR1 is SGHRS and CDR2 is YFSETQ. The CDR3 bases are TGCGCCAGCAGCTTGGAGGTTAGCGGGAGTGATGAGCAGTTCTTC. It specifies CASSLEVSGSDEQFF.

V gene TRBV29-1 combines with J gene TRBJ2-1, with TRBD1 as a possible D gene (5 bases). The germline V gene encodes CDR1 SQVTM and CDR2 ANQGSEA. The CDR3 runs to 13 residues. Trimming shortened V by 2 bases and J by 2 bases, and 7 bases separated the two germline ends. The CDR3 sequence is CSVERGPYNEQFF. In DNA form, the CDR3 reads TGCAGCGTTGAAAGGGGTCCCTACAATGAGCAGTTCTTC.

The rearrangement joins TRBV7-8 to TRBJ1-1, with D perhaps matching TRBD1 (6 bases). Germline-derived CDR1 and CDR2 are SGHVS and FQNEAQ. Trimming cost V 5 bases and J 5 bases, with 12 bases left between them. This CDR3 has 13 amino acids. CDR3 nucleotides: TGTGCCAGCAGCCCAGGGACAAAGACTGAAGCTTTCTTT. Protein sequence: CASSPGTKTEAFF.

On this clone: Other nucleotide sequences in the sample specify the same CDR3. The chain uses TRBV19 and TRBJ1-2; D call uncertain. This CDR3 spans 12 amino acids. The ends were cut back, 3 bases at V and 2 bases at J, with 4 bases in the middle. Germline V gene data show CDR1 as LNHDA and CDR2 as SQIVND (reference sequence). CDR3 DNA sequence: TGTGCCAGTAGTATTCAGAACTATGGCTACACCTTC. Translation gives CASSIQNYGYTF.

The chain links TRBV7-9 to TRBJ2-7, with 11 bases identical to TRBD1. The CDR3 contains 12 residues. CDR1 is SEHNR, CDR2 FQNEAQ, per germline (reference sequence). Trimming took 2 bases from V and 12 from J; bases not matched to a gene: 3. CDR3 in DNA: TGTGCCAGCAGCTTACCCGGGACAGGGGGGTACTTC. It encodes CASSLPGTGGYF.

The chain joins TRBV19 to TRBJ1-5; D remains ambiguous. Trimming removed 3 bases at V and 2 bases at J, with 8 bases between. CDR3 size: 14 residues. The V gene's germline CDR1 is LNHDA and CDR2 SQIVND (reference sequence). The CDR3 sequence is CASSIVERNQPQHF. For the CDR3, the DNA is TGTGCCAGTAGTATCGTGGAGCGCAATCAGCCCCAGCATTTT.

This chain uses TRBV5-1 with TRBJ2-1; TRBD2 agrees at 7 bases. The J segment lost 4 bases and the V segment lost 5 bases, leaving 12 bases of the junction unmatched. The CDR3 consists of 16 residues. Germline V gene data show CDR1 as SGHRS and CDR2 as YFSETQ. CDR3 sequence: CASRDKRDRTYNEQFF. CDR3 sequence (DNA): TGCGCCAGCAGGGATAAGCGGGACCGGACGTACAATGAGCAGTTCTTC.

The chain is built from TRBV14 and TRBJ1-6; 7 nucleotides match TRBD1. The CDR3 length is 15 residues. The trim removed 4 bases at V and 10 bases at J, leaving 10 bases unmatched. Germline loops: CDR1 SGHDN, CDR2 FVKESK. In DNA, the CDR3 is TGTGCCAGCAGCCTCACAGGGGACCTCTCATCACCCCTCCACTTT. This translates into CASSLTGDLSSPLHF. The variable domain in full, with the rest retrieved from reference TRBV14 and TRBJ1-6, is EAGVTQFPSHSVIEKGQTVTLRCDPISGHDNLYWYRRVMGKEIKFLLHFVKESKQDESGMPNNRFLAERTGGTYSTLKVQPAELEDSGVYFCASSLTGDLSSPLHFGNGTRLTVT.